This T cell receptor (beta chain) was identified in a study of CD8 T cells in ankylosing spondylitis. Study-level findings and limits: A TCR beta motif of several highly homologous variants seemed to mark ankylosing spondylitis blood. Before this, some motif variants had been reported in reactive arthritis synovial fluid and blood. Disease-associated clones were reportedly significantly overrepresented in matched ankylosing spondylitis synovial fluid.

Comments on this clonotype: What it recognizes is unknown.

Libraries for TCR beta were made by quantitative 5'-RACE with molecular barcodes. Using its own MiXCR run on the 5' RACE reads, TCRdb lists one record per CDR3 protein. The sample has 250,000 or so distinct CDR3 sequences, roughly a quarter seen once; the top ten hold more than 0.6%. Trimming removed 3 bases from V and 6 bases from J, with 14 bases in between. Looked up from germline, CDR1 is SQVTM and CDR2 is ANQGSEA. CDR3 size: 13 residues. What was sequenced was blood, either unsorted or a sorted T cell fraction (not recorded which). This chain links TRBV29-1 with TRBJ1-2; D is ambiguous. The clonotype originates from a male donor with ankylosing spondylitis or in good health (not recorded which). CDR3: CSVEEGRGNGYTF. The CDR3 DNA follows: TGCAGCGTTGAGGAAGGGAGAGGGAATGGCTACACCTTC.